This T cell receptor beta chain is from a study of blood T cell repertoires in COVID-19. In the study overall: Spain, Italy and the United States supplied samples that represented acute and convalescent COVID-19.

Germline CDR1 SGHAT, CDR2 FQNNGV. The CDR3 runs 15 residues. Trimming left V 5 bases short and J 0 bases short, with 11 bases between. In the original workflow: The authors estimated nucleated cell counts from reference gene primer amplification. The method was immunoSEQ multiplex PCR; TCRdb's version includes in-frame clones alone and lacks a portion of them. V and J calls and clone size are given by that table; D and trimming were obtained from the DNA. This table has around 300,000 clones, 75% to 90% appearing once. In this sample, this clone turned up once. The rearrangement uses TRBV11-2 and TRBJ2-1; D is possibly TRBD1 (5 bases). Sequenced: peripheral blood. The source is a woman in her twenties or thirties who had recovered from COVID-19. The CDR3 loop reads CASSRQPSSYNEQFF. The CDR3 nucleotides read TGTGCCAGCAGCAGACAGCCCAGCTCCTACAATGAGCAGTTCTTC.